This T cell receptor (beta chain) was profiled in a study of blood T cells in healthy people across ages. Only one count was recorded for this clonotype. What it recognizes is unknown. Sample-barcoded 5' priming and a J-beta primer mix drove a second PCR of about 7 to 11 cycles. TCRdb analysed the 5' RACE reads with MiXCR anew, one entry per CDR3 protein. Here the sample spans 700,000 to 800,000 distinct CDR3 sequences, roughly two fifths being singletons. Germline lookup yields CDR1 MNHEY and CDR2 SVGEGT. There are 17 residues in the CDR3. Unmatched junction bases numbered 8, after V lost 2 bases and J lost 2 bases. Regarding the study as a whole: Diversity of TCR beta per million T cells declined in a roughly linear way with age.

In terms of origin and age, donors were healthy Caucasian individuals from Russia aged about 6 to 90. The authors drew about 10 milliliters of peripheral blood from each donor. Per sample, no less than 6 micrograms of total RNA were extracted. V gene TRBV6-2 or TRBV6-3 combines with J gene TRBJ2-3; 9 bases fit TRBD2. Sequenced material: blood. The TCR comes from a woman aged 55-75 years in good health. This CDR3 reads CASSYLIAGEYTDTQYF. CDR3 bases: TGTGCCAGCAGTTACCTCATAGCGGGGGAGTACACAGATACGCAGTATTTT.